A selection of T cell receptor beta chains follows, all from one sample in a study of shared clonotypes between healthy human individuals. Sequencing used immunoSEQ multiplex PCR; TCRdb keeps in-frame clones, though not all of them. This repertoire shows about 2 million clones, 85% to 95% found once; its top ten account for approximately 1.2%. Material: naive CD8+ T cells sorted from blood. The receptors stem from a man between 18 and 35 years old in good health. The CDR3 runs from the conserved cysteine through the conserved F or W.

j_call v_call cdr3_aa
TRBJ2-2 TRBV6-5 CASSLMGGGTGELFF
TRBJ2-7 TRBV11-2 CASSLDGLAGGSYEQYF
TRBJ2-7 TRBV27 CASSLCEQYF
TRBJ2-7 TRBV11-2 CASSPLSGYEQYF
TRBJ2-7 TRBV5-6 CASTDSGTGGYEQYF
TRBJ1-1 TRBV5-4 CASRSGYKAFF
TRBJ2-3 TRBV5-5 CASSLRGFSTDTQYF
TRBJ1-5 TRBV11-2 CASSFHLTLRGYSNQPQHF
TRBJ2-5 TRBV20-1 CSAFRGETQYF
TRBJ2-7 TRBV7-9 CASSQTDEQYF
TRBJ2-3 TRBV28 CASSLIGADTQYF
TRBJ2-2 TRBV6-5 CASSYSSENTGELFF
TRBJ2-1 TRBV5-6 CASSPSTGNNEQFF
TRBJ2-1 TRBV6-5 CASSYSSPYNEQFF
TRBJ1-1 TRBV19 CASRGHSGGTEAFF
TRBJ2-3 TRBV7-2 CASSDTGWTDTQYF
TRBJ2-7 TRBV6-5 CASSYSDSYEQYF
TRBJ1-3 TRBV28 CASRPDGDSGNTIYF
TRBJ2-7 TRBV19 CASSLLANSYEQYF
TRBJ2-7 TRBV6-5 CASSPGLPTYEQYF
TRBJ2-1 TRBV4-1 CASSSPWGLADNEQFF
TRBJ2-2 TRBV4-3 CASSAGTNTGELFF
TRBJ1-1 TRBV14 CASSQDKGALSTEAFF
TRBJ1-2 TRBV10-3 CAISEQGGYGYTF
TRBJ2-2 TRBV28 CASSRGALYTGELFF
TRBJ2-1 TRBV29-1 CSVESGIEQFF
TRBJ2-5 TRBV11-2 CASSLAGGGSETQYF
TRBJ2-4 TRBV27 CASSFRAGGAKNIQYF
TRBJ2-2 TRBV10-3 CAISSDWSGELFF
TRBJ2-5 TRBV14 CASSPVEWAQYF
TRBJ1-5 TRBV6-1 CASSEIFTQPQHF
TRBJ2-7 TRBV19 CASSISGLLYEQYF
TRBJ2-7 TRBV7-6 CASKQGPSEQYF
TRBJ1-1 TRBV19 CASSIGTGNTEAFF
TRBJ2-7 TRBV19 CASSIGEGREQYF
TRBJ2-5 TRBV21-1 CASSNSGSVAAQYF
TRBJ1-1 TRBV20-1 CSASPVAEASF
TRBJ1-2 TRBV6-5 CASKLGTGHEDGYTF
TRBJ2-7 TRBV6-5 CATRIGATYEQYF
TRBJ1-4 TRBV25-1 CASSELGGFEKLFF
TRBJ2-1 TRBV5-6 CASSLGVGASFNEQFF
TRBJ2-7 TRBV9 CASSVGGISYEQYF
TRBJ2-3 TRBV27 CASSWGGTDTQYF
TRBJ2-5 TRBV6-5 CASTPTGASQETQYF
TRBJ2-1 TRBV27 CASSLSRAGNEQFF
TRBJ2-7 TRBV27 CASSTSPGQGKGEQYF
TRBJ1-2 TRBV11-2 CASSLVQPGYTF
TRBJ2-1 TRBV9 CASSEGTSGSDEQFF
TRBJ1-1 TRBV6-5 CASSQQGYTEAFF
TRBJ2-1 TRBV27 CASSPREGPYNEQFF
TRBJ1-4 TRBV4-1 CASSQDRNVGLEKLFF
TRBJ2-3 TRBV7-9 CASSPTGGTTDTQYF
TRBJ1-2 TRBV6-6 CASSSDPYGYTF
TRBJ1-5 TRBV14 CASSLLRTGGFNQPQHF
TRBJ2-7 TRBV6-1 CASSDPWGLSSYEQYF
TRBJ2-7 TRBV15 CATSRDPGQGLYEQYF
TRBJ1-2 TRBV4-1 CASSHGSPTGIYGYTF
TRBJ2-1 TRBV7-9 CASSFRGSGTYNEQFF
TRBJ2-3 TRBV6-6 CASSPGQGPDQDTQYF